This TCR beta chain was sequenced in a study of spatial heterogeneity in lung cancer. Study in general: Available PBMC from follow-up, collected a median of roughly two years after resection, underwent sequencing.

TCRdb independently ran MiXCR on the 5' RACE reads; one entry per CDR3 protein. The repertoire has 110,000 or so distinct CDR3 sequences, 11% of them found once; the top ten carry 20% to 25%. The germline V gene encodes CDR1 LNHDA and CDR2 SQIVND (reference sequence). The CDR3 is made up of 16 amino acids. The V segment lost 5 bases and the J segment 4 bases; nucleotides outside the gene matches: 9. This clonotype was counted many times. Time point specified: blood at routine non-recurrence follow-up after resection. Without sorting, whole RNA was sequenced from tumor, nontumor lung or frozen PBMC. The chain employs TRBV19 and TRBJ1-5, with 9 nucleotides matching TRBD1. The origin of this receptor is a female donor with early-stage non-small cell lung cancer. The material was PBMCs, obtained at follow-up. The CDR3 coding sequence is TGTGCCAGTAGTTCAACCGGACAGGGGAGGAATCAGCCCCAGCATTTT. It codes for CASSSTGQGRNQPQHF.